The 27 T cell receptor beta chains below all came from one sample that was sequenced in a study of OX40 agonist ivuxolimab in advanced cancers. Sequencing used immunoSEQ multiplex PCR; TCRdb keeps in-frame clones, though not all of them. This repertoire shows about 78,000 clones, about 84% found once; its top ten account for roughly 0.41%. The starting material was CD4+ or CD8+ T cells sorted from blood, obtained in a trial of the OX40 agonist ivuxolimab. The receptors come from an adult with an advanced solid tumor such as melanoma, head and neck, liver or kidney cancer.

V and J are TRBV5-1 and TRBJ1-6; D remains ambiguous. Trimming removed 0 bases from V and 7 bases from J, with 5 bases in between. This CDR3 comprises 13 residues. CDR1 SGHRS and CDR2 YFSETQ come from the germline V gene. DNA of the CDR3: TGCGCCAGCAGCTTGGAACGCAATTCACCCCTCCACTTT. Protein product: CASSLERNSPLHF.

CDR3 nucleotide sequence: TGTGCCAGCAGCAAACAGACAGGGTTCTACACCTTC. It specifies CASSKQTGFYTF. The rearrangement links TRBV27 to TRBJ1-2; TRBD1 agrees at 7 bases. Germline CDR1 MNHEY, CDR2 SMNVEV (reference sequence). The V and J ends lost 6 bases and 10 bases, in that order; junction bases with no gene match: 8. The CDR3 extends over 12 amino acids.

The chain has TRBV5-1 and TRBJ1-6, with no clear D. Trimming left V 2 bases short and J 6 bases short, with 12 bases between. CDR3 length equals 15 residues. Germline V gene lookup returns CDR1 SGHRS and CDR2 YFSETQ. The CDR3 nucleotides read TGCGCCAGCAGCTTTACCTCAGTTAGTAATTCACCCCTCCACTTT. Encoded protein: CASSFTSVSNSPLHF.

The DNA of the CDR3 is TGTGCCACCAGCAGAGCCCGGACTAGCGGGAGCAATGAGCAGTTCTTC. It translates to CATSRARTSGSNEQFF. The gene calls are TRBV15 and TRBJ2-1; 13 nucleotides match TRBD2. CDR3 size: 16 residues. V trimming: 1 base; J trimming: 6 bases; junction bases outside the gene matches: 3. Germline V gene sequence: CDR1 LNHNV, CDR2 YYDKDF (reference sequence).

This clone was observed a single time. This chain joins TRBV12-5 and TRBJ2-2; weak D call: TRBD1 (6 bases). Germline lookup yields CDR1 LGHNT and CDR2 FRNRAP. Deletions cut 1 base from V and 0 bases from J, with 6 bases between. The length of the CDR3 is 15 residues. The CDR3 reads CASGLGTANTGELFF. In DNA, the CDR3 is TGTGCTAGTGGTTTGGGGACAGCGAACACCGGGGAGCTGTTTTTT.

The chain employs TRBV14 and TRBJ1-2, with D possibly being TRBD1 (6 bases). CDR1 and CDR2 from the germline V gene are SGHDN and FVKESK. Trimming left V 1 base short and J 4 bases short, with 13 bases between. This CDR3 is built from 15 residues. CDR3 region: CASSQGTGPFYGYTF. CDR3 DNA: TGTGCCAGCAGCCAAGGAACAGGGCCTTTCTATGGCTACACCTTC.

The J gene is TRBJ1-1, the V gene TRBV5-1, with a tentative D call TRBD1 (6 bases). There are 13 residues in the CDR3. Trimming took off 0 bases at V and 8 bases at J, with 11 bases between the two ends. Germline CDR1 SGHRS, CDR2 YFSETQ. The CDR3 region has the DNA TGCGCCAGCAGCTTGGAAGGGGGTCGGGAAGCTTTCTTT. It encodes CASSLEGGREAFF.

CDR3 coding DNA: TGTGCCAGCAGCCGGACAGGGGCACGGGGCGACAATGAGCAGTTCTTC. Protein product: CASSRTGARGDNEQFF. V is TRBV6-6 and J is TRBJ2-1; 9 bases are a match to TRBD1. CDR1 and CDR2 from the germline V gene are MNHNY and SVGAGI (reference sequence). V dropped 6 bases and J dropped 5; count of bases not matched to a gene: 11. The CDR3 length is 16 residues.

The J gene is TRBJ1-4, the V gene TRBV6-5, with TRBD1 as a possible D gene (6 bases). Germline lookup yields CDR1 MNHEY and CDR2 SVGAGI. The CDR3 runs to 14 residues. V lost 4 bases to trimming and J lost 1 base, with 7 bases between them. The CDR3 loop is CASSLQGTNEKLFF. The DNA of the CDR3 is TGTGCCAGCAGTTTACAGGGAACTAATGAAAAACTGTTTTTT.

CDR3 nucleotides: TGTGCCAGCAGTGATGTGGTGGAAAAGGATGGAGGATACACCTTC. Translated: CASSDVVEKDGGYTF. The genes are TRBV2 and TRBJ1-2; no reliable D call. The V gene lost 3 bases and the J gene lost 11 bases, with 22 bases spanning the gap. Germline V gene lookup returns CDR1 SNHLY and CDR2 FYNNEI. The CDR3 has 15 residues.

This chain connects TRBV6-5 to TRBJ1-1, with TRBD1 matching 8 bases. Germline CDR1 and CDR2: MNHEY and SVGAGI. V shed 5 bases, J shed 5 bases, and the junction held 7 bases outside the gene matches. CDR3 length equals 14 residues. In nucleotides, the CDR3 is TGTGCCAGCAGTATGTCACAGGGGGGGACTGAAGCTTTCTTT. It is translated as CASSMSQGGTEAFF.

The rearrangement links TRBV7-2 to TRBJ2-1; 8 nucleotides line up with TRBD2. From germline, CDR1 is SGHTA and CDR2 FQGNSA. Unmatched junction bases numbered 7, after V lost 3 bases and J lost 9 bases. The CDR3 length is 14 residues. The CDR3 nucleotides read TGTGCCAGCAGCTTGGAAGGACTAGCACTTGAGCAGTTCTTC. It translates to CASSLEGLALEQFF.

CDR3 coding DNA: TGTGCCAGCAGTTCCGGAGGACAGGAGGGAAACACCATATATTTT. This sequence encodes CASSSGGQEGNTIYF. This chain links TRBV28 with TRBJ1-3, with TRBD1 matching 7 bases. V was clipped by 4 bases and J by 4 bases; unmatched bases: 7. Germline V CDR1 and CDR2: MDHEN, SYDVKM. The CDR3 contains 15 residues.

The V gene is TRBV2, the J gene TRBJ1-6; 9 bases agree with TRBD1. The CDR3 has 14 amino acids. V gave up 2 bases and J gave up 8 bases; unmatched junction bases: 1. From germline, CDR1 is SNHLY and CDR2 FYNNEI. CDR3 in DNA: TGTGCCAGCAGTGAAAGGACAGGGGATTCACCCCTCCACTTT. Its protein product is CASSERTGDSPLHF.

J is TRBJ1-5 and V is TRBV28; weak D call: TRBD1 (6 bases). CDR1 and CDR2 from the germline V gene are MDHEN and SYDVKM. The germline V and J ends were trimmed by 8 bases and 2 bases, with 10 bases remaining between them. The CDR3 length is 13 residues. The CDR3 coding sequence is TGTGCCAGCGGATGGACAGGCAATCAGCCCCAGCATTTT. It yields the protein CASGWTGNQPQHF.

This chain joins TRBV25-1 and TRBJ1-1; 9 nucleotides match TRBD1. This CDR3 is built from 13 residues. With 6 bases clipped from V and 4 bases from J, the junction kept 3 bases outside the gene matches. Germline CDR1 and CDR2: MGHDK and SYGVNS. The CDR3 here is CASRKDRGTEAFF. The CDR3 region has the DNA TGTGCCAGCAGAAAGGACAGGGGCACTGAAGCTTTCTTT.

The chain couples TRBV4-3 to TRBJ1-4, with 8 bases identical to TRBD1. V trimming: 3 bases; J trimming: 5 bases; junction bases outside the gene matches: 11. Germline V lookup: CDR1 LGHNA, CDR2 YSLEER. The CDR3 length is 17 residues. CDR3 residues: CASSHGFFGQGNEKLFF. In DNA form, the CDR3 reads TGCGCCAGCAGCCACGGTTTTTTCGGACAGGGAAATGAAAAACTGTTTTTT.

In this sample, this clone turned up once. V is TRBV5-1 and J is TRBJ2-7, with TRBD1 matching over 7 bases. The V segment lost 2 bases and the J segment 2 bases; nucleotides outside the gene matches: 4. CDR3 length: 14 amino acids. Germline V lookup: CDR1 SGHRS, CDR2 YFSETQ. CDR3 bases: TGCGCCAGCAGCTTAGGACAGGAGACCTACGAGCAGTACTTC. Its protein is CASSLGQETYEQYF.

The CDR3 protein is CASSEGANTIYF. The DNA for the CDR3 is TGTGCCAGCAGTGAAGGGGCAAACACCATATATTTT. This chain uses TRBV2 with TRBJ1-3, with D hard to call. CDR3 length: 12 residues. V dropped 1 base and J dropped 6 bases, with 4 bases sitting between them. Germline-derived CDR1 and CDR2 are SNHLY and FYNNEI.

The chain carries TRBV29-1 and TRBJ2-3; 10 positions match TRBD2. The CDR3 is 15 residues long. J was trimmed by 4 bases and V by 6 bases; bases with no gene match: 10. From germline, CDR1 is SQVTM and CDR2 ANQGSEA. The CDR3 DNA follows: TGCAGCGTAACAGCGGGAGGGCGGGTCCCAGATACGCAGTATTTT. Amino acids: CSVTAGGRVPDTQYF.

The rearrangement uses TRBV7-9 and TRBJ1-2, with D unresolved. Germline V gene lookup returns CDR1 SEHNR and CDR2 FQNEAQ (reference sequence). This CDR3 spans 13 amino acids. Between the trimmed V and J ends, which lost 6 bases and 4 bases, there was a span of 12 bases. The DNA of the CDR3 is TGTGCCAGCAGTGCCGGGGTGCTCTATGGCTACACCTTC. It yields the protein CASSAGVLYGYTF.

V and J are TRBV5-1 and TRBJ1-3, with D unclear. This CDR3 is built from 13 residues. V was cut by 5 bases and J by 4 bases, with 10 bases left in between. CDR1 is SGHRS and CDR2 is YFSETQ in the germline V gene. The CDR3 region is CASRVEGGNTIYF. In nucleotides, the CDR3 is TGCGCCAGCAGGGTAGAGGGAGGAAACACCATATATTTT.

V gene TRBV7-2 combines with J gene TRBJ2-3; weak D call: TRBD1 (5 bases). The CDR3 is 16 residues long. Germline assignment: CDR1 SGHTA and CDR2 FQGNSA. V lost 1 base, J lost 0 bases, and 11 bases lay in between. The CDR3 bases are TGTGCCAGCAGCTTAGGCAGACAGCCTAGCACAGATACGCAGTATTTT. As protein: CASSLGRQPSTDTQYF.

The genes are TRBV6-5 and TRBJ2-7, with D unclear. Per the germline V gene, CDR1 is MNHEY and CDR2 is SVGAGI. Trimming shortened V by 6 bases and J by 6 bases, and 9 bases separated the two germline ends. This CDR3 has 11 amino acids. In DNA, the CDR3 is TGTGCCAGCAGGGGCCACATCGAGCAGTACTTC. This codes for CASRGHIEQYF.

This chain joins TRBV19 and TRBJ2-2; D gene unclear. In germline, CDR1 is LNHDA, CDR2 SQIVND (reference sequence). The CDR3 runs 16 residues. V was trimmed by 8 bases and J by 6 bases, leaving 22 bases between them. CDR3 amino acids: CASGQRSGPVPGELFF. The CDR3 DNA sequence: TGTGCCAGTGGTCAGAGATCAGGCCCAGTTCCCGGGGAGCTGTTTTTT.

This clone was found once. J is TRBJ1-2 and V is TRBV29-1; D unclear. The CDR3 is made up of 13 amino acids. Trimming removed 1 base from V and 2 bases from J, with 8 bases in between. Germline CDR1 is SQVTM and CDR2 is ANQGSEA. The CDR3 is CSVEGAANYGYTF. CDR3 nucleotide sequence: TGCAGCGTTGAAGGGGCGGCCAACTATGGCTACACCTTC.

The chain joins TRBV11-3 to TRBJ2-1; 7 nucleotides align to TRBD1. V was pared by 5 bases and J by 9 bases, with 7 bases of the junction left unmatched. CDR1 and CDR2 from the germline V gene are SGHNT and YENEEA. The CDR3 contains 13 residues. This CDR3 is CASSLRQGVEQFF. The CDR3 nucleotides are TGTGCCAGCAGCCTTCGACAGGGCGTTGAGCAGTTCTTC.